This record covers a single TCR beta chain. This clonotype was observed at least ten times. Its antigen is unknown. Nothing much larger sits one base from this clone, and base qualities are not available. This entry comes from a study of human T cells and chemical hapten exposure (dated by TCRdb to the early 2020s). Concerning the study at large: For sensitization, 2% DPC in acetone was applied to an approximately 2 cm by approximately 2 cm area of upper inner arm skin. Twenty-nine alopecia patients gave blood for TCR sequencing at one to four time points (pre-sensitization, 2, 6 and 24 weeks). Blood samples were taken from patients before sensitization (week 0) and then at 2, 6 and about 24 weeks after DPC sensitization. The patient cohort, mostly female, included alopecia areata with under or over 50% scalp involvement, alopecia totalis and alopecia universalis. Patch testing was done on the upper back using Finn chambers containing 0.01% DPC, and results were scored after 6 days according to International Contact Dermatitis Research Group standards. Libraries were combined into a pool for sequencing, and differences in TCR yield between samples came mainly from small differences in library volumes within the pool. Peripheral blood TCR repertoire changes were tracked in vivo in alopecia patients during primary and secondary sensitization to the hapten diphenylcyclopropenone (DPC). Patients additionally received weekly therapeutic DPC doses to the scalp throughout the roughly 23-week study period.

Library preparation employed RACE. The sequencer was a NextSeq 500. Library preparation attached unique molecular identifiers to individual cDNA molecules for quantitative, reproducible TCR counting. For every blood RNA sample, sequencing covered both the TCR alpha and TCR beta chains. In the authors' own workflow: A median of approximately 100,000 TCRs per sample was observed, with a range of about 20,000 to 750,000. The Decombinator software suite was used to annotate V, J and CDR3 in the TCR reads. For the PS versus PT1 abundance plots, all samples were subsampled to the same number of TCRs (28,000). Expanded TCRs were defined as absent before sensitization and observed at least eight times at the 2-week time point. Clones were called with MiXCR by TCRdb after fastp trimmed the public reads at Q25, and only in-frame beta chains were retained. Entries that share a CDR3 protein sequence are merged under the most common genes and DNA. The V and J calls were determined by TCRdb, not by the authors. In this sample the table shows around 330,000 distinct CDR3 sequences, roughly 6% of which occur a single time. Approximately 8.2% of the sample is held by the ten biggest clonotypes.

The time point label corresponds to: pre-sensitization, week 0. Interpreted using the paper, the treatment or condition label stands for: therapeutic diphenylcyclopropenone sensitization with weekly scalp DPC. At every patch-test visit, the blood draw took place before the patch test was put on. To be eligible, patients had to be aged 18 to 70, diagnosed with alopecia and judged suitable for DPC therapy, while pregnant patients were excluded. Total RNA was extracted from unfractionated whole blood collected in Tempus Blood RNA tubes. The paper's findings and limits, for the study overall: Repeated subsampling changed both the strength of the expansion versus patch-test correlation and the threshold at which that correlation became significant. Compared with pre-sensitization or healthy control sets, expanded TCRs formed significantly more large CDR3 similarity clusters, which is consistent with antigen-driven responses. DPC sensitization did not change the number of TCRs with a frequency above 1 in 1000, and there was no evidence of changes in global repertoire structure. Alopecia, a presumed autoimmune disease, was present in all patients, so the immune response of the patients might differ from that of healthy individuals. Patch test score correlated positively with the number of PT1 expanded TCRs, reaching significance at thresholds 8, 16 and 32 but not at 4.

Trimming takes 2 bases from V and 8 bases from J, and the germline ends sit 13 bases apart. From the cysteine through the phenylalanine, the CDR3 covers 13 amino acids. Only the CDR3 part of the read is kept: 39 bases, read in frame from the first base. As encoded in the germline V gene, CDR1 is SGHRS while CDR2 is YFSETQ. Recombination linked TRBV5-1 to TRBJ1-1, and possibly TRBD1, on 6 matching bases. The TCR sequence derives from a woman aged 18-29 years with alopecia areata. Some clones in this sample may be carry-over from other donors' samples. The source material was whole blood, sampled in connection with sensitization to the hapten diphenylcyclopropenone (DPC). The CDR3 here reads CASSLSGVAEAFF. The DNA is TGCGCCAGCAGCTTATCAGGGGTAGCCGAAGCTTTCTTT. The reference TRBV5-1 and TRBJ1-1 proteins fill in what lies around the CDR3, so the full variable domain reads KAGVTQTPRYLIKTRGQQVTLSCSPISGHRSVSWYQQTPGQGLQFLFEYFSETQRNKGNFPGRFSGRQFSNSRSEMNVSTLELGDSALYLCASSLSGVAEAFFGQGTRLTVV.